This T cell receptor (beta chain) appears in the sequencing data of a study of CD8+ T cells in alopecia areata. For the study at large: Treatment ran 6 to 18 months, with 6 months of follow-up afterward.

The study, taken as a whole, reports: Against the mouse data, patients shared TCRs less clearly, possibly for HLA reasons.

Of note for this clone: Its specificity is not known.

Punch biopsies of lesional scalp, plus peripheral blood, were taken from alopecia areata patients. As the sequencing template, cDNA was produced by extracting RNA and reverse transcribing it. Measured with immunoSEQ multiplex PCR; TCRdb has only the in-frame clones, and not every one. The sample consists of 150,000 to 180,000 clones, more than 45% of them appearing once. The sequence derives from a human donor with alopecia areata. The sequencing used CD8+ T cells sorted from blood, collected at week 0.

The CDR3 is CASRDRGIYEQYF. As DNA, the CDR3 is TGTGCCAGCAGAGACAGGGGGATCTACGAGCAGTACTTC. The J gene is TRBJ2-7, the V gene TRBV27, with 9 positions matching TRBD1. The germline V gene has CDR1 MNHEY and CDR2 SMNVEV (reference sequence). The CDR3 extends over 13 amino acids. V was pared by 6 bases and J by 3 bases, with 3 bases of the junction left unmatched.